This TCR beta chain appears in the sequencing data of a study of glioma-infiltrating T cells (dated by TCRdb to about 2016). About the investigation overall: Sequencing of TCR alpha- and beta-chain repertoires was performed on glioma tissue, on non-neoplastic brain tissue, and on matched peripheral blood mononuclear cells. The paired cohort was made up of three low-grade glioma patients, eight primary glioblastoma patients and three non-glioma patients who contributed non-neoplastic brain tissue. To measure divergence between tissue and blood T-cell populations, each tissue-infiltrating repertoire was compared with the peripheral blood repertoire of the same patient. Study-wide findings and limitations: Only a very small number of CDR3 sequences turned up in both tissue and blood, a result put down to high CDR3 diversity combined with limited sampling. VJ-independent divergence between tissue and blood was found to be below expectation in non-neoplastic patients but above expectation in all gliomas, particularly low-grade gliomas. Group comparisons rested on small numbers: three non-neoplastic, three low-grade glioma and under ten glioblastoma patients.

The CDR3 covers 12 residues, taking in both the cysteine and the phenylalanine. The retained sequence is limited to the CDR3, 36 bases, with the frame set at the first base. The junction shows trimming of 4 bases on V and 6 bases on J, plus 6 bases between the germline ends. CDR1 and CDR2, per the germline V gene, are KGHSH and LQKENI. This clonotype was counted ten times or more. Its target antigen remains unknown. No much larger clone exists at a distance of one base, and base qualities are not known. The iRepertoire nested amplicon-rescue multiplex PCR (arm-PCR) platform was used to amplify TCR alpha and beta CDR3 regions from RNA. The input for one-step reverse transcription and amplification was roughly 85-400 ng of either tissue mRNA or PBMC total RNA. Following bead purification, Illumina adapters were added by a secondary multiplex PCR, and libraries between 200 and 400 bp were gel-purified. Internal 6-nucleotide barcodes were carried by the libraries and were used for demultiplexing. The libraries were sequenced on an Illumina MiSeq using 2x220 or 2x250 nucleotide paired-end reads. Per the source publication's procedure: Paired reads were merged using FLASH 1.2.11 and aligned with BWA-MEM to the GRCh37 human genome, and TRA and TRB reads were then extracted. For V and J assignment, an IMGT-derived reference of cassette sequences and CDR3 motifs that included pseudogenes was used. Reads were translated in three frames, and productive CDR3s were defined as those with a C...FGXG motif and no stop codons. A clonotype was defined as a unique combination of a V-J cassette pair and a CDR3 amino acid sequence. Hamming distance filtering was applied to reads, with thresholds set by the sequence error rate of each sample in mapped regions. The public reads were reprocessed in TCRdb via fastp at Q25 and MiXCR, keeping in-frame beta chains. Rows with one shared CDR3 protein collapse into an entry with the most common genes and DNA. TCRdb's processing, not the study's, gives the V and J calls here. The sample data list tens of thousands of distinct CDR3 sequences, and 20% to 25% of these were observed just once. About 6.7% of the sample is taken by the ten largest.

The chain is made from TRBV18 and TRBJ2-2; a confident D gene designation cannot be given. The sequence was collected from a human donor with low-grade glioma or glioblastoma, undergoing nonglioma brain surgery, or in good health (not recorded which). What was sequenced was glioma tissue, nonneoplastic brain tissue, or PBMCs (not recorded which). The CDR3 reads CASSLDPGELFF. The nucleotide sequence reads as follows: TGTGCCAGCTCACTGGACCCCGGGGAGCTGTTTTTT.